This T cell receptor beta chain appears in the sequencing data of a study of blood T cell repertoires in COVID-19 (dated by TCRdb to 2019 to 2021). Regarding the research as a whole: Samples from collaborators originated in the United States, Italy and Spain and spanned both the acute and convalescent phases of COVID-19. Samples were obtained from the ongoing ImmuneRACE study (first 160 participants) and from about 1,300 subjects provided by 6 global collaborators. Where HLA class I and class II types were available, the types were taken from metadata supplied by the sample provider, not from assay-based typing. The repertoires were released in a freely available public database meant as a resource for research on the immune response to SARS-CoV-2. The dataset comprised deeply sampled blood TCRbeta repertoires from subjects exposed to, actively infected with, or recovered from COVID-19. The material from the prospective study consisted of cDNA or gDNA derived from T cells, B-cell-depleted T cells, or PBMCs. A de-identified subject ID, COVID-19 status, age in years and sex were almost always included in the sample metadata. Study-wide findings and limitations: The amount of clinical and demographic metadata varied by source and participant and was provided uncurated.

Collaborating institutions collected whole blood in K2EDTA tubes following their own protocols. For TCRbeta analysis, collaborators shipped samples as frozen whole blood, isolated PBMCs, or DNA extracted from either of those sample types. Details on this clone: Which antigen it targets is not known. Base qualities are missing; no much larger clone stands one base away.

The immunoSEQ Assay, a bias-controlled multiplex PCR, was used to amplify TCRbeta CDR3 regions from genomic DNA. In the source study's methods: Nucleated cell counts per sample were estimated from amplification of reference gene primers within the assay. To quantify the absolute abundance of each unique TCRbeta CDR3 rearrangement, sequence reads were collapsed and filtered. For each sample, productive Simpson clonality was calculated by taking the square root of Simpson's diversity index across productive rearrangements. What TCRdb holds here is the immuneACCESS table cut down to in-frame rearrangements. Part of the clones is not present; checked against another copy, under half of the missing clones reflect an unresolved V gene, and the others are unexplained. That table supplies the V and J calls and clone size; D and trimming were determined from the DNA. The sample contains 70,000 to 95,000 clones, 75% to 90% of them found a single time. About 12% of the sample is held by the ten biggest clonotypes.

The germline ends are 12 bases apart after V is trimmed by 3 bases and J by 0 bases. CDR1 ENHRY and CDR2 SYGVKD are derived from the germline V gene. Including the terminal cysteine and phenylalanine, the CDR3 comprises 16 residues. Solely the CDR3 DNA is kept, with 48 bases framed from the first base. This clonotype originated in a human donor in a cohort sampled during active COVID-19. The sequenced sample consisted of peripheral blood. The chain employs TRBV10-3 and TRBJ1-3, with the D gene call left open. The CDR3: CAISDWGGDSGNTIYF. In nucleotide form, the sequence is TGTGCCATCAGTGATTGGGGAGGAGACTCTGGAAACACCATATATTTT.